Shown below are 12 T cell receptor beta chains from a single sample sequenced in a study of immune heterogeneity within non-small cell lung tumors. In a multiplex PCR, 32 V and 13 J primers amplified TCR beta CDR3. TCRdb used MiXCR to reprocess the multiplex PCR reads, holding one entry per CDR3 protein. The sample lists thousands of distinct CDR3 sequences, roughly 22% occurring once. Per sample, roughly 600 ng of bulk tumor genomic DNA was the template used. In surgery, several biopsies were collected from each primary tumor at widely spaced sites. It was patients with untreated, newly diagnosed non-small cell lung cancer who underwent curative surgery. Sequencing was performed on lung tumor tissue. These receptors all come from a man in his 60s with non-small cell lung cancer.

Only a few counts were recorded for this clonotype. Given a much more abundant clone one base away, this may be a read error. The chain links TRBV20-1 to TRBJ1-5; 7 bases agree with TRBD1. The ends lost 5 bases at V and 5 bases at J; junction bases unmatched: 6. The CDR3 length is 13 residues. Germline CDR1 is DFQATT and CDR2 is SNEGSKA (reference sequence). The CDR3 sequence is CSASRQGDQPQHF. The CDR3 coding sequence is TGCAGTGCTTCCCGACAGGGCGATCAGCCCCAGCATTTT.

Relative to its sample, this clonotype is medium-sized. This rearrangement joins TRBV12-3 or TRBV12-4 to TRBJ2-6; 7 bases are a match to TRBD2. Trimming removed 4 bases from V and 0 bases from J; junction bases left unmatched: 6. The CDR3 has 17 amino acids. In nucleotides, the CDR3 is TGTGCCAGCAGTTGGACTAGTCCTACCTCTGGGGCCAACGTCCTGACTTTC. It codes for CASSWTSPTSGANVLTF.

Judged by abundance, this clonotype is medium-sized (0.01 to 0.1%). The chain is built from TRBV7-2 and TRBJ2-7; weak D call: TRBD1 (5 bases). CDR1 is SGHTA and CDR2 is FQGNSA in the germline V gene. This CDR3 contains 15 residues. V lost 1 base, J lost 0 bases, and 10 bases lay in between. The CDR3 spells CASSLGGHSSYEQYF. In nucleotides, the CDR3 is TGTGCCAGCAGCTTAGGTGGACATAGCTCCTACGAGCAGTACTTC.

On this clonotype: Sequence at one end of the junction differs from germline and may be a read error. The gene calls are TRBV18 and TRBJ2-7; D is uncertain. Germline V gives CDR1 KGHSH, CDR2 LQKENI. CDR3 length: 17 residues. CDR3 residues: CVSSPAHYNNPIYEQYF. CDR3 DNA: TGTGTCAGCTCACCCGCCCATTACAACAATCCAATCTACGAGCAGTACTTC.

This clonotype was seen many times. The gene calls are TRBV7-9 and TRBJ2-2; 7 bases are a match to TRBD2. With V trimmed by 5 bases and J by 4 bases, 7 bases remained unmatched. The CDR3 consists of 15 residues. CDR1 and CDR2 from the germline V gene are SEHNR and FQNEAQ (reference sequence). This CDR3 reads CASSQASGATGELFF. CDR3 DNA: TGTGCCAGCAGCCAGGCAAGCGGGGCCACCGGGGAGCTGTTTTTT.

This clonotype is medium-sized. The genes are TRBV30 and TRBJ2-7; the match to TRBD2 covers 15 bases. V lost 5 bases to trimming and J lost 6 bases; unmatched junction nucleotides: 2. Per germline, CDR1 GTSNPN and CDR2 SVGIG (reference sequence). The CDR3 runs to 13 residues. The DNA of the CDR3 is TGTGCCTGGGGACTAGCGGGAGGGGGCGAGCAGTACTTC. This sequence encodes CAWGLAGGGEQYF.

This clonotype is medium-sized by share. The J gene is TRBJ2-7, the V gene TRBV20-1, with a tentative D call TRBD2 (5 bases). CDR1 DFQATT and CDR2 SNEGSKA come from the germline V gene (reference sequence). The V and J ends lost 3 bases and 5 bases respectively, with 17 bases between them. This CDR3 has 14 amino acids. This chain's CDR3 is CSASLEGTLDEQYF. CDR3 sequence (DNA): TGCAGTGCTAGTCTTGAGGGTACGTTGGACGAGCAGTACTTC.

This clonotype is labeled medium-sized. The rearrangement joins TRBV27 to TRBJ2-7; 9 bases map to TRBD1. V was clipped by 3 bases and J by 11 bases; unmatched bases: 17. Germline V gene data show CDR1 as MNHEY and CDR2 as SMNVEV (reference sequence). There are 16 residues in the CDR3. This chain's CDR3 is CASSLGSGRGQGREYF. CDR3 coding DNA: TGTGCCAGCAGTTTGGGATCCGGCAGGGGACAGGGTAGGGAGTACTTC.

This clonotype was found many times. This chain uses TRBV5-1 with TRBJ2-2; tentative D call: TRBD2 (5 bases). Germline lookup yields CDR1 SGHRS and CDR2 YFSETQ. The V end was cut by 1 base, the J end by 0 bases, with 10 bases between. CDR3 length: 16 residues. CDR3 residues: CASSLRGITNTGELFF. The CDR3 DNA is TGCGCCAGCAGCTTGCGGGGTATTACGAACACCGGGGAGCTGTTTTTT.

Notes on this clonotype: A much larger clone differs by one base, so this may be a read error. The V call is TRBV7-9, the J call TRBJ1-2, with D possibly being TRBD1 (6 bases). Germline loops: CDR1 SEHNR, CDR2 FQNEAQ (reference sequence). Trimming removed 5 bases from V and 2 bases from J, with 15 bases in between. The CDR3 length is 15 residues. CDR3 amino acids: CASSTDRWGNYGYTF. CDR3 bases: TGTGCCAGCAGCACAGACAGGTGGGGGAACTATGGCTACACCTTC.

This clonotype was counted only a few times. V usage is TRBV5-6 and J usage is TRBJ1-1; D call uncertain. The germline gives CDR1 SGHDT, CDR2 YYEEEE. The V and J ends lost 4 bases and 1 base respectively, with 2 bases between them. This CDR3 is built from 11 residues. The CDR3 nucleotides are TGTGCCAGCAGCGCGAACACTGAAGCTTTCTTT. As protein: CASSANTEAFF.

This clonotype was found a few times. The CDR3: CASSFGLAVNTGELFF. The CDR3 bases are TGTGCCAGCAGCTTTGGACTAGCGGTTAACACCGGGGAGCTGTTTTTT. This chain uses TRBV5-4 with TRBJ2-2, with TRBD2 matching 10 bases. J was trimmed by 2 bases and V by 2 bases; bases with no gene match: 3. This CDR3 region has 16 residues. CDR1 is SGHNT and CDR2 is YYREEE in the germline V gene (reference sequence).